These T cell receptor beta chains were read from a single sample in a study of identical twins. TCRdb passed the 5' RACE reads through MiXCR, listing each CDR3 protein once. The top ten clones hold 8.5% to 10% of a sample with about 390,000 distinct CDR3 sequences, approximately 10% of them seen once. Material for sequencing was naive T cells sorted from blood. Every receptor here comes from a woman aged 50 to 60 in good health. Each CDR3 is given with its conserved first and last residue. Fields, in order: V gene, clone size, D gene, J gene, CDR3 DNA, CDR3 protein. The D gene is left open where the match is weak. Rows may omit the clone size; those that give it use once, few, many or a size class.

>TRBV6-5|many|TRBD1|TRBJ1-5
TGTGCCAGCAGTCCGGGGACAGACTTCAGGAGCAATCAGCCCCAGCATTTT
CASSPGTDFRSNQPQHF
>TRBV6-1|few|.|TRBJ1-2
TGTGCCAGTAGGAGGGGGGGGAAGGCCAACTATGGCTACACCTTC
CASRRGGKANYGYTF
>TRBV29-1|many|.|TRBJ2-3
TGCAGCGTTGTAGTGATCTTGGCAGATACGCAGTATTTT
CSVVVILADTQYF
>TRBV24-1|few|.|TRBJ2-5
TGTGCCACCAGTGGGGGGTTTCGGGGGACCCAGGAGACCCAGTACTTC
CATSGGFRGTQETQYF
>TRBV2|.|.|TRBJ1-5
TGTGCCAGCAGTGAGGGGGGTAGCAATCAGCCCCAGCATTTT
CASSEGGSNQPQHF
>TRBV3-1|.|TRBD2|TRBJ2-3
TGTGCCAGCAGCCGAGTGACTAGCGGGACAGATACGCAGTATTTT
CASSRVTSGTDTQYF
>TRBV19|many|.|TRBJ2-2
TGTGCCAGTACACCCTCGAACACCGGGGAGCTGTTTTTT
CASTPSNTGELFF
>TRBV5-5|few|.|TRBJ2-2
TGTGCCAGCAGCTTGAACGGGCCCGGGGAGCTGTTTTTT
CASSLNGPGELFF
>TRBV29-1|many|.|TRBJ2-2
TGCAGCGTTGAAGATCTTCCCACCGGGGAGCTGTTTTTT
CSVEDLPTGELFF
>TRBV11-2|.|TRBD2|TRBJ2-1
TGTGCCAGCAGCTCCACTAGCGGGAAGCAGTTCTTC
CASSSTSGKQFF
>TRBV27|.|.|TRBJ2-4
TGTGCCAGCAGTCCCGGACGGTTAGCCAAAAACATTCAGTACTTC
CASSPGRLAKNIQYF
>TRBV9|.|.|TRBJ2-3
TGTGCCAGCAGCTTCGCTCGCACAGATACGCAGTATTTT
CASSFARTDTQYF
>TRBV7-8|few|.|TRBJ1-2
TGTGCCAGCAGCCCCAGGGGATGGTATGGCTACACCTTC
CASSPRGWYGYTF
>TRBV6-1|few|.|TRBJ1-1
TGTGCCAGCAGTGATTTGTCGAACACTGAAGCTTTCTTT
CASSDLSNTEAFF
>TRBV5-1|many|.|TRBJ2-3
TGCGCCAGCAGCTTGGAATCCCCTAGCACAGATACGCAGTATTTT
CASSLESPSTDTQYF
>TRBV11-3|.|TRBD2|TRBJ2-2
TGTGCCAGCAGCTTACACGGACTAGCGGGACAGACCGGGGAGCTGTTTTTT
CASSLHGLAGQTGELFF
>TRBV11-3|few|.|TRBJ2-5
TGTGCCAGCAGCTTAGTTGCAGGGGCGCAAGAGACCCAGTACTTC
CASSLVAGAQETQYF
>TRBV5-1|.|.|TRBJ1-4
TGCGCCAGCAGCGAACAGTGGGGTCCTGAAAAACTGTTTTTT
CASSEQWGPEKLFF
>TRBV7-2|.|TRBD2|TRBJ2-7
TGTGCCAGCAGCTTAAGACTAGCGGGAGTGCCTAACACCTACGAGCAGTACTTC
CASSLRLAGVPNTYEQYF
>TRBV30|few|.|TRBJ2-5
TGTGCCTGGAGACCGGAGTATGAGACCCAGTACTTC
CAWRPEYETQYF
>TRBV7-9|.|.|TRBJ1-3
TGTGCCAGCAGCTTATTCTCGGGGAAATGGAACACCATATATTTT
CASSLFSGKWNTIYF
>TRBV30|.|TRBD1|TRBJ1-1
TGTGCCTACAACTATCTACAGGGGACTGAAGCTTTCTTT
CAYNYLQGTEAFF
>TRBV5-1|once|TRBD2|TRBJ2-1
TGCGCCAGCAGACCGGGACTAACGGGTGGCCGACTTTCCTACAATGAGCAGTTCTTC
CASRPGLTGGRLSYNEQFF
>TRBV12-3/TRBV12-4|few|.|TRBJ1-1
TGTGCCAGCAGGTTGGGACAAACGAAAGCTTTCTTT
CASRLGQTKAFF
>TRBV7-6|.|.|TRBJ1-5
TGTGCCAGCAGCCCTTTTAGGTTCGGGTTCTTGATGAATTTTAGCAATCAGCCCCAGCATTTT
CASSPFRFGFLMNFSNQPQHF